These 11 T cell receptor beta chains share one sample of origin, sequenced in a study of chemoradiotherapy in HPV16-positive cancers. Assay: immunoSEQ multiplex PCR; the TCRdb copy retains only in-frame clones and omits some. Here the sample spans about 5,800 clones, around nine tenths being singletons. This specimen was blood, taken from a patient who underwent chemoradiotherapy. The receptors shown here come from a human donor with HPV-associated anogenital cancer.

The chain couples TRBV7-2 to TRBJ2-3; no firm D call. V shed 5 bases and J shed 3 bases, with 9 bases lying between them. Germline CDR1 reads SGHTA; CDR2 reads FQGNSA. This CDR3 comprises 13 residues. The CDR3 region has the DNA TGTGCCAGCAGCGGTCGGTTTACAGATACGCAGTATTTT. Protein: CASSGRFTDTQYF.

V usage is TRBV4-1 and J usage is TRBJ2-2, with D tentatively TRBD1 (5 bases). This CDR3 spans 16 amino acids. CDR1 and CDR2 from the germline V gene are MGHRA and YSYEKL. Trimming cost V 0 bases and J 0 bases, with 8 bases left between them. The CDR3 sequence: CASSQEGAANTGELFF. The CDR3 nucleotides are TGCGCCAGCAGCCAAGAAGGGGCCGCGAACACCGGGGAGCTGTTTTTT.

The rearrangement uses TRBV27 and TRBJ2-1; a weak D match, TRBD1 (5 bases). The germline V and J ends were trimmed by 5 bases and 0 bases, with 8 bases remaining between them. This CDR3 contains 14 residues. The germline gives CDR1 MNHEY, CDR2 SMNVEV (reference sequence). CDR3 DNA sequence: TGTGCCAGCAGTCCAGGGTCCTCCTACAATGAGCAGTTCTTC. Its protein is CASSPGSSYNEQFF.

CDR3 nucleotides: TGCGCCAGCAGCCCAGGGCGAGGAGAGACCCAGTACTTC. This encodes CASSPGRGETQYF. The genes are TRBV10-1 and TRBJ2-5; TRBD1 is a possible D gene (5 bases). Trimming took off 6 bases at V and 4 bases at J, with 12 bases between the two ends. Germline V CDR1 and CDR2: WNHNN, SYGVQD (reference sequence). The CDR3 contains 13 residues.

The gene calls are TRBV28 and TRBJ2-6; possibly TRBD1 for D (5 bases). V dropped 5 bases and J dropped 3 bases, with 17 bases sitting between them. The CDR3 has 17 amino acids. From germline, CDR1 is MDHEN and CDR2 SYDVKM. The CDR3 is CASSPSNRLSGANVLTF. Written as DNA, the CDR3 is TGTGCCAGCAGTCCATCCAACAGGCTAAGTGGGGCCAACGTCCTGACTTTC.

The chain joins TRBV19 to TRBJ2-2; no firm D call. The V gene's germline CDR1 is LNHDA and CDR2 SQIVND (reference sequence). V lost 5 bases and J lost 0, with 4 bases in between. The CDR3 spans 13 residues. The CDR3 protein is CASSRANTGELFF. The CDR3, as DNA: TGTGCCAGTAGTCGCGCGAACACCGGGGAGCTGTTTTTT.

The chain employs TRBV28 and TRBJ2-7; tentative D call: TRBD2 (5 bases). The germline gives CDR1 MDHEN, CDR2 SYDVKM. Trimming stripped 9 bases from V and 0 bases from J, with 12 bases between. The CDR3 extends over 13 amino acids. The CDR3 sequence: CASEIAGSYEQYF. The CDR3 DNA reads TGTGCCAGTGAGATTGCGGGCTCCTACGAGCAGTACTTC.

The chain uses TRBV5-1 and TRBJ1-2; 7 nucleotides line up with TRBD1. Trimming at V came to 0 bases and at J to 8 bases, leaving 13 bases not matched to a gene. This CDR3 spans 16 amino acids. Germline-derived CDR1 and CDR2 are SGHRS and YFSETQ. The CDR3 loop reads CASSLVEWSQGDGYTF. DNA of the CDR3: TGCGCCAGCAGCTTGGTTGAGTGGAGTCAGGGGGACGGCTACACCTTC.

CDR3 DNA: TGTGCCAGCTCACCCTACCTGCACACTGAAGCTTTCTTT. This translates into CASSPYLHTEAFF. The rearrangement links TRBV18 to TRBJ1-1, with D hard to call. Germline V gives CDR1 KGHSH, CDR2 LQKENI. The CDR3 totals 13 residues. V was pared by 3 bases and J by 3 bases, with 8 bases between.

V and J are TRBV19 and TRBJ2-7, with TRBD1 identical over 9 bases. The junction had 8 bases not matched to a gene; V was cut back by 4 bases and J by 4 bases. This CDR3 has 15 amino acids. From germline, CDR1 is LNHDA and CDR2 SQIVND (reference sequence). This CDR3 is CASSRQGDGEYEQYF. The CDR3 region has the DNA TGTGCCAGTAGTAGACAGGGGGACGGGGAGTACGAGCAGTACTTC.

The CDR3 DNA reads TGCGCCAGCAGCTTAGAATCACGGACAGGGAGCTATGGCTACACCTTC. It is translated as CASSLESRTGSYGYTF. The gene calls are TRBV5-1 and TRBJ1-2, with TRBD1 identical over 8 bases. With V trimmed by 2 bases and J by 4 bases, 10 bases remained unmatched. CDR3 size: 16 residues. CDR1 and CDR2 from the germline V gene are SGHRS and YFSETQ.